The next 32 T cell receptor beta chains were all read from a single sample in a study of control samples from healthy donors and cancer patients. Method: immunoSEQ multiplex PCR; TCRdb's copy keeps in-frame clones and lacks some. The sample records fewer than 70,000 clones, 94% being singletons. The specimen was blood. All receptors come from a man aged 30-40 years in good health.

The CDR3 reads CASSEARRYDRVNSPLHF. The CDR3 bases are TGTGCCAGCAGTGAAGCTAGAAGGTACGACCGGGTAAATTCACCCCTCCACTTT. The chain has TRBV2 and TRBJ1-6; D not certain. The germline V gene encodes CDR1 SNHLY and CDR2 FYNNEI. The CDR3 is 18 residues long. V lost 0 bases and J 7 bases, leaving 19 bases between the germline ends.

The chain links TRBV24-1 to TRBJ1-4; 11 nucleotides match TRBD1. This CDR3 has 16 residues. Germline CDR1 and CDR2: KGHDR and SFDVKD. Trimming at V came to 2 bases and at J to 4 bases, leaving 2 bases not matched to a gene. This CDR3 reads CATSDSGTGGNEKLFF. Here the CDR3 DNA reads TGTGCCACCAGTGATTCAGGGACAGGGGGTAATGAAAAACTGTTTTTT.

This chain uses TRBV9 with TRBJ2-7; possibly TRBD1 or TRBD2 for D (5 bases each). This CDR3 region has 14 residues. Trimming took off 3 bases at V and 2 bases at J, with 12 bases between the two ends. The germline V gene encodes CDR1 SGDLS and CDR2 YYNGEE. The CDR3 reads CASSAGRAPYEQYF. The CDR3 DNA reads as TGTGCCAGCAGCGCAGGGAGAGCACCCTACGAGCAGTACTTC.

This CDR3 is CASSYWRGGQDEQYF. As DNA, the CDR3 is TGTGCCAGCAGTTACTGGCGGGGGGGCCAGGACGAGCAGTACTTC. The genes are TRBV6-6 and TRBJ2-7; 9 bases map to TRBD2. The CDR3 totals 15 residues. After removal of 1 base from V and 5 bases from J, the junction contained 6 bases not matched to a gene. The germline gives CDR1 MNHNY, CDR2 SVGAGI (reference sequence).

This chain uses TRBV5-1 with TRBJ2-3; possibly TRBD1 for D (5 bases). The CDR3 consists of 14 residues. Germline CDR1 is SGHRS and CDR2 is YFSETQ. The V gene lost 0 bases and the J gene lost 4 bases, with 9 bases spanning the gap. CDR3 protein: CASSLAKTADTQYF. The CDR3 DNA reads TGCGCCAGCAGCTTGGCCAAGACAGCAGATACGCAGTATTTT.

CDR3 nucleotide sequence: TGTGCCAGCAGCGCCTCCGGCAACTATGGCTACACCTTC. Protein: CASSASGNYGYTF. This chain connects TRBV7-8 to TRBJ1-2; no clear D. With 5 bases removed from V and 2 bases from J, the gap between germline ends came to 9 bases. The CDR3 runs to 13 residues. From germline, CDR1 is SGHVS and CDR2 FQNEAQ.

The chain combines TRBV7-3 with TRBJ2-3, with unresolved D. Germline CDR1 reads SGHTA; CDR2 reads FQGTGA. V shed 2 bases and J shed 4 bases, with 10 bases lying between them. The length of the CDR3 is 14 residues. The CDR3 DNA sequence: TGTGCCAGCAGCTTAGACTTATACTCAGATACGCAGTATTTT. Protein product: CASSLDLYSDTQYF.

The genes are TRBV13 and TRBJ2-7, with 8 bases lining up with TRBD2. Germline V gene sequence: CDR1 PRHDT, CDR2 FYEKMQ (reference sequence). The CDR3 runs 14 residues. Losses at the gene ends were 2 bases for V and 0 bases for J; bases not matched to a gene: 0. The CDR3 reads CASSLSGSSYEQYF. In nucleotides, the CDR3 is TGTGCCAGCAGCTTAAGCGGGAGCTCCTACGAGCAGTACTTC.

This clone occurred once. The chain links TRBV6-6 to TRBJ2-7; TRBD1 matches 10 bases. V was pared by 7 bases and J by 0 bases, with 3 bases of the junction left unmatched. This CDR3 is 14 amino acids long. CDR1 MNHNY and CDR2 SVGAGI come from the germline V gene (reference sequence). CDR3 sequence (DNA): TGTGCCAGCACCGGACAGGGGGACTCCTACGAGCAGTACTTC. Translation gives CASTGQGDSYEQYF.

The rearrangement uses TRBV25-1 and TRBJ1-2; the match to TRBD1 covers 7 bases. In germline, CDR1 is MGHDK, CDR2 SYGVNS. With V trimmed by 2 bases and J by 1 base, 7 bases remained unmatched. The CDR3 spans 16 residues. CDR3 protein: CASSERPGTVNYGYTF. In DNA form, the CDR3 reads TGTGCCAGCAGTGAAAGACCCGGGACAGTTAACTATGGCTACACCTTC.

The chain employs TRBV6-2 or TRBV6-3 and TRBJ2-2, with a tentative D call TRBD1 (6 bases). CDR3 length: 14 amino acids. Germline V gives CDR1 MNHEY, CDR2 SVGEGT. V lost 5 bases to trimming and J lost 5 bases, with 12 bases between them. This CDR3 is CASSLLGGTGELFF. CDR3 coding DNA: TGTGCCAGCAGTCTCCTAGGGGGAACCGGGGAGCTGTTTTTT.

To note about this clone: This sample also contains other DNA sequences that code for the same CDR3. This chain joins TRBV5-4 and TRBJ2-1; 8 positions match TRBD1. Looked up from germline, CDR1 is SGHNT and CDR2 is YYREEE (reference sequence). Unmatched junction bases numbered 3, after V lost 3 bases and J lost 1 base. The length of the CDR3 is 15 residues. The CDR3 DNA follows: TGTGCCAGCAGCTCCAGGACAGGGTCCTACAATGAGCAGTTCTTC. The encoded protein is CASSSRTGSYNEQFF. The whole variable domain, remainder taken from reference TRBV5-4 and TRBJ2-1, is ETGVTQSPTHLIKTRGQQVTLRCSSQSGHNTVSWYQQALGQGPQFIFQYYREEENGRGNFPPRFSGLQFPNYSSELNVNALELDDSALYLCASSSRTGSYNEQFFGPGTRLTVL.

This rearrangement joins TRBV5-1 to TRBJ2-1; 9 bases agree with TRBD2. J gave up 6 bases and V 4 bases, and 11 bases lay outside the gene matches. The CDR3 spans 16 residues. Per germline, CDR1 SGHRS and CDR2 YFSETQ. CDR3 loop: CASSPVVAGGSNEQFF. The CDR3 region has the DNA TGCGCCAGCAGCCCCGTCGTGGCGGGAGGGAGCAATGAGCAGTTCTTC.

The chain carries TRBV19 and TRBJ1-3; TRBD1 might be the D (5 bases). The germline V gene has CDR1 LNHDA and CDR2 SQIVND (reference sequence). The CDR3 covers 14 residues. Trimming left V 4 bases short and J 0 bases short, with 7 bases between. DNA for the CDR3: TGTGCCAGTAGTACCCAGGGCTCTGGAAACACCATATATTTT. Residues: CASSTQGSGNTIYF.

The chain uses TRBV25-1 and TRBJ1-1, with a possible D match to TRBD1 (5 bases). V dropped 2 bases and J dropped 6 bases, with 7 bases sitting between them. Germline assignment: CDR1 MGHDK and CDR2 SYGVNS. This CDR3 spans 12 amino acids. The CDR3 DNA sequence: TGTGCCAGCAGTGAAGGGGGGTCTGAAGCTTTCTTT. This sequence encodes CASSEGGSEAFF.

The genes are TRBV5-1 and TRBJ2-3; D is uncertain. V was shortened by 3 bases and J by 4 bases, with 15 bases between the two germline ends. The CDR3 consists of 15 residues. Germline V gene lookup returns CDR1 SGHRS and CDR2 YFSETQ. The CDR3 nucleotides read TGCGCCAGCAGCTCCAACGGCCAGACGGCAGATACGCAGTATTTT. As protein: CASSSNGQTADTQYF. The variable domain in full, with the rest retrieved from reference TRBV5-1 and TRBJ2-3, is KAGVTQTPRYLIKTRGQQVTLSCSPISGHRSVSWYQQTPGQGLQFLFEYFSETQRNKGNFPGRFSGRQFSNSRSEMNVSTLELGDSALYLCASSSNGQTADTQYFGPGTRLTVL.

The V call is TRBV30, the J call TRBJ2-7; the D gene could be TRBD1 or TRBD2 (5 bases each). The V end lost 3 bases, the J end lost 1 base, and 13 bases lay between the germline ends. The CDR3 totals 14 residues. CDR1 GTSNPN and CDR2 SVGIG come from the germline V gene (reference sequence). CDR3 loop: CAWSPGTGSYEQYF. CDR3 sequence (DNA): TGTGCCTGGAGCCCCGGGACCGGGTCCTACGAGCAGTACTTC.

The table lists this clone with a count of one. The rearrangement uses TRBV10-3 and TRBJ2-1; possibly TRBD1 for D (6 bases). V shed 4 bases and J shed 0 bases, with 16 bases lying between them. CDR1 and CDR2 (germline): ENHRY, SYGVKD. The CDR3 covers 17 residues. CDR3 nucleotide sequence: TGTGCCATCAGTGGGCTTTCAGGGGTAGGCTCCTACAATGAGCAGTTCTTC. Translation gives CAISGLSGVGSYNEQFF.

The chain employs TRBV28 and TRBJ1-2; 10 bases align to TRBD1. This CDR3 comprises 15 residues. V dropped 6 bases and J dropped 2; count of bases not matched to a gene: 6. CDR1 is MDHEN and CDR2 is SYDVKM in the germline V gene. The CDR3 sequence is CASSGTGVNNYGYTF. The DNA for the CDR3 is TGTGCCAGCAGCGGGACAGGGGTTAACAACTATGGCTACACCTTC.

The chain uses TRBV30 and TRBJ1-1; D might be TRBD1 (6 bases). CDR1 and CDR2 from the germline V gene are GTSNPN and SVGIG (reference sequence). This CDR3 is 11 amino acids long. In DNA, the CDR3 is TGTGCGGGGGCCCGGCGGACTGAAGCTTTCTTT. As protein: CAGARRTEAFF.

The chain joins TRBV7-2 to TRBJ2-7; D is perhaps TRBD2 (6 bases). The germline V gene has CDR1 SGHTA and CDR2 FQGNSA. CDR3 length: 15 residues. Trimming pared 4 bases from V and 0 bases from J, leaving 13 bases between. This chain's CDR3 is CASSSTTGVSYEQYF. In DNA, the CDR3 is TGTGCCAGCAGCTCAACTACGGGGGTCTCCTACGAGCAGTACTTC.

The V gene is TRBV7-9, the J gene TRBJ2-7; 7 bases align to TRBD2. CDR3 length equals 18 residues. Trimming cost V 3 bases and J 4 bases; bases outside gene matches: 18. CDR1 and CDR2 from the germline V gene are SEHNR and FQNEAQ (reference sequence). This chain's CDR3 is CASSLLAGGRPRAYEQYF. The DNA of the CDR3 is TGTGCCAGCAGCTTGTTGGCCGGCGGGAGACCCCGAGCATACGAGCAGTACTTC.

This clone was counted a single time. The gene calls are TRBV3-1 (or the pseudogene TRBV3-2) and TRBJ2-1, with TRBD1 matching over 9 bases. This CDR3 is 15 amino acids long. Looked up from germline, CDR1 is LGHDT and CDR2 is YNNKEL (reference sequence). V trimming: 6 bases; J trimming: 7 bases; junction bases outside the gene matches: 10. Written as DNA, the CDR3 is TGTGCCAGCAGTCCTAGACAGGGGGGGGAAAATGAGCAGTTCTTC. Amino acids: CASSPRQGGENEQFF.

The rearrangement links TRBV19 to TRBJ1-1; 7 bases line up with TRBD1. V lost 8 bases, J lost 1 base, and 7 bases stayed unmatched. Germline V CDR1 and CDR2: LNHDA, SQIVND (reference sequence). The CDR3 has 14 amino acids. The CDR3 is CASDDRAANTEAFF. CDR3 nucleotides: TGTGCCAGTGATGACAGGGCCGCGAACACTGAAGCTTTCTTT.

The chain is built from TRBV4-1 and TRBJ2-4; TRBD2 is a possible D gene (5 bases). Germline loops: CDR1 MGHRA, CDR2 YSYEKL. The CDR3 is 17 residues long. V lost 1 base and J lost 6, with 19 bases in between. The CDR3 bases are TGCGCCAGCAGCCAAGTTTGGAGGCATCCCAAGGGAAACATTCAGTACTTC. Protein: CASSQVWRHPKGNIQYF.

This chain uses TRBV2 with TRBJ1-5; TRBD1 aligns across 7 bases. The J segment lost 4 bases and the V segment lost 9 bases, leaving 6 bases of the junction unmatched. The germline CDR1 and CDR2 sequences are SNHLY and FYNNEI. The CDR3 has 13 amino acids. The chain's CDR3 is CASGQAGNQPQHF. The CDR3, as DNA: TGTGCCAGTGGACAGGCAGGGAATCAGCCCCAGCATTTT.

With respect to this clone: Sequence at one end of the junction differs from germline and may be a read error. Other nucleotide sequences in the sample specify the same CDR3. The chain uses TRBV5-6 and TRBJ1-1; the D is unclear. Germline CDR1 is SGHDT and CDR2 is YYEEEE. CDR3 length equals 12 residues. The CDR3 protein is CASSFRNTEAFF. The CDR3 DNA sequence: TGCGCCAGCAGCTTTCGAAACACTGAAGCTTTCTTT.

The chain employs TRBV19 and TRBJ1-2; possibly TRBD1 for D (6 bases). CDR3 length equals 15 residues. V shed 7 bases and J shed 4 bases, with 19 bases lying between them. Germline V lookup: CDR1 LNHDA, CDR2 SQIVND (reference sequence). Here the CDR3 DNA reads TGTGCCAGTACAACGAACAGGGCAGCAGGCTATGGCTACACCTTC. As protein: CASTTNRAAGYGYTF.

The rearrangement uses TRBV3-1 (or the pseudogene TRBV3-2) and TRBJ1-1; D gene ambiguous. This CDR3 region has 12 residues. Germline lookup yields CDR1 LGHDT and CDR2 YNNKEL (reference sequence). V was clipped by 0 bases and J by 5 bases, with 4 bases between them. This CDR3 is CASSQDWTEAFF. In DNA, the CDR3 is TGTGCCAGCAGCCAAGATTGGACTGAAGCTTTCTTT.

The V call is TRBV6-5, the J call TRBJ2-7; 10 nucleotides match TRBD2. V was clipped by 6 bases and J by 4 bases; unmatched bases: 6. The CDR3 is 14 residues long. Per the germline V gene, CDR1 is MNHEY and CDR2 is SVGAGI. In DNA, the CDR3 is TGTGCCAGCAGGGACCCTAGCGGGGGTTACGAGCAGTACTTC. Translation gives CASRDPSGGYEQYF.

As DNA, the CDR3 is TGCAGTGCTAGTGTAAGACAGCGGGTGGACCAGCCCCAGCATTTT. Translated, it gives CSASVRQRVDQPQHF. The chain carries TRBV20-1 and TRBJ1-5; D may be TRBD1 (5 bases). The V gene's germline CDR1 is DFQATT and CDR2 SNEGSKA (reference sequence). Trimming shortened V by 3 bases and J by 7 bases, and 19 bases separated the two germline ends. The CDR3 length is 15 residues.

This chain uses TRBV5-4 with TRBJ2-5, with 16 nucleotides matching TRBD2. CDR3 length: 17 amino acids. The germline V gene encodes CDR1 SGHNT and CDR2 YYREEE (reference sequence). V lost 4 bases and J lost 3; bases outside the gene matches: 6. The DNA for the CDR3 is TGTGCCAGCAGCCCGGGACTAGCGGGAGGGCCGGAAGAGACCCAGTACTTC. Translated, it gives CASSPGLAGGPEETQYF.